This entry describes one T cell receptor (beta chain). The data derive from a study of blood T cell repertoires in COVID-19. Across the study: Sources were T cells, B-cell-depleted T cells, or PBMCs; the material itself was cDNA or gDNA.

Clones were read by immunoSEQ multiplex PCR, and TCRdb kept only the in-frame ones, dropping some. The sample comprises about 140,000 clones, over 65% of which are singletons, and roughly 17% rests with the top ten. Trimming pared 7 bases from V and 6 bases from J, leaving 12 bases between. CDR1 and CDR2 (germline): SEHNR, FQNEAQ (reference sequence). The CDR3 runs 12 residues. This chain connects TRBV7-9 to TRBJ1-2; D may be TRBD1 (6 bases). Input material: peripheral blood. This clonotype originated in a man in his forties or fifties with acute or convalescent COVID-19. CDR3 protein: CASTRQGHGYTF. The CDR3 nucleotides are TGTGCCAGCACCCGGCAGGGGCATGGCTACACCTTC.